This paragraph covers one T cell receptor beta chain sequence. This CDR3 has 15 residues. V lost 7 bases, J lost 2 bases, and 5 bases stayed unmatched. Looked up from germline, CDR1 is SNHLY and CDR2 is FYNNEI. In the original workflow: Reference gene primer amplification yielded estimated nucleated cell counts. Data came from immunoSEQ multiplex PCR; TCRdb stores just in-frame clones and leaves some out. That table is the source of V, J and clone size, and D and trimming were worked out from the DNA. This sample has 200,000 to 250,000 clones, with 82% found just once. These data originate in a study of blood T cell repertoires in COVID-19. For the study at large: Sample material is recorded as cDNA or gDNA derived from T cells, B-cell-depleted T cells, or PBMCs.

Participant ages covered about 18 to 100 years across 25 or so US areas. Participants' own reports of clinical history determined their cohort assignment. The V gene is TRBV2, the J gene TRBJ2-2; 9 positions match TRBD2. The specimen was PBMCs or T cells enriched from blood (not recorded which). The receptor comes from a woman aged 60-75 years who had recovered from COVID-19. CDR3 coding DNA: TGTGCCAGCACCATACTAGCGGGTAACACCGGGGAGCTGTTTTTT. It encodes CASTILAGNTGELFF.